The next 3 T cell receptor beta chains were all read from a single sample in a study of monozygotic twins with inflammatory bowel disease. TCRdb re-called the 5' RACE reads; every CDR3 protein appears as one record, without DNA. The repertoire table contains approximately 380,000 distinct CDR3 sequences. The sample was blood. These receptors came from a human donor with ulcerative colitis or Crohn's disease, or a healthy co-twin of an affected twin (not recorded which).

The V gene is TRBV6-5, the J gene TRBJ1-2. Germline CDR1 is MNHEY and CDR2 is SVGAGI. The CDR3 extends over 15 amino acids. The CDR3: CASSYDRWGNYGYTF.

J is TRBJ2-4 and V is TRBV6-2 or TRBV6-3; TCRdb reports TRBD1, a call that lacks DNA to check it against. Germline lookup yields CDR1 MNHEY and CDR2 SVGEGT. CDR3 length equals 11 residues. The CDR3 is CATRGVDIQYF.

The J gene is TRBJ2-3, the V gene TRBV30; without DNA, the TCRdb call of TRBD1 cannot be checked. Germline values: CDR1 GTSNPN, CDR2 SVGIG (reference sequence). The CDR3 length is 15 residues. The CDR3 is CAWSLLGEGGDTQYF.